The clone carrying this T cell receptor beta chain was counted a few times. Its target is unknown. This sample is part of a study of blood T cells in healthy people across ages. Per sample, extraction of total RNA gave at least 5 micrograms in every case. Study results and limitations: While age rose, TCR beta diversity per million T cells dropped in a roughly linear way. The percentage of naive T cells correlated strongly with TCR beta diversity.

Combining a sample-barcoded 5' primer with a J-beta primer mix, a second PCR ran for roughly 7 to 11 cycles. Each cDNA molecule received a tag from a template-switch adaptor that had 12 random nucleotides. TCRdb reprocessed the 5' RACE reads via MiXCR and lists one record per CDR3 protein. The sample lists about 1.7 million distinct CDR3 sequences, roughly 28% seen once, with around 7.7% in the top ten. The sequence was collected from a young woman in good health. The sequenced sample consisted of blood.

The CDR3 DNA reads as TGTGCCAGCTCCCCGAGACAATCGAACGGGAAATCGGCTTTCTTT. Translation: CASSPRQSNGKSAFF. The chain carries TRBV18 and TRBJ1-1, with unresolved D. The V end was cut by 6 bases, the J end by 11 bases, with 25 bases between. Germline V gives CDR1 KGHSH, CDR2 LQKENI. The CDR3 is made up of 15 amino acids.